This entry is about one T cell receptor (beta chain). Its cognate antigen is unknown. This record comes from a study of response to subunit inactivated influenza vaccine. Study conclusions and caveats: New T cells are recruited in small numbers by each seasonal influenza vaccination, according to the authors' suggestion.

V was shortened by 0 bases and J by 5 bases, with 4 bases between the two germline ends. Looked up from germline, CDR1 is ENHRY and CDR2 is SYGVKD. The CDR3 loop spans 12 amino acids. TCRdb passed the RT-PCR reads through MiXCR, listing each CDR3 protein once. Among approximately 490,000 distinct CDR3 sequences listed, approximately 7.2% were seen once. The receptor comes from a man aged 45-69 years who received an inactivated influenza vaccine. V usage is TRBV10-3 and J usage is TRBJ1-2; D gene ambiguous. This sample comprised PBMCs from blood, obtained approximately 25 months after vaccination. CDR3 coding DNA: TGTGCCATCAGTGAGTCCTGGTATGGCTACACCTTC. It encodes CAISESWYGYTF.